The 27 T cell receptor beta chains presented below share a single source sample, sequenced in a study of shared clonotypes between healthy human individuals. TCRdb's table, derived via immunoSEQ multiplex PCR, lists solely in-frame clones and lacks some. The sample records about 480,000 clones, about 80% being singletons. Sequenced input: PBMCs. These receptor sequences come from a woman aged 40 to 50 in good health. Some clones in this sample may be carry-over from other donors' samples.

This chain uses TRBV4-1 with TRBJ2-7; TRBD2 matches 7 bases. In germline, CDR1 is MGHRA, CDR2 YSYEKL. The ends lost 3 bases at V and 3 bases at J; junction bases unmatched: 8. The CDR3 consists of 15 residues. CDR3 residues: CASSHTAGKGYEQYF. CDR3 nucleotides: TGCGCCAGCAGCCACACAGCGGGAAAGGGCTACGAGCAGTACTTC.

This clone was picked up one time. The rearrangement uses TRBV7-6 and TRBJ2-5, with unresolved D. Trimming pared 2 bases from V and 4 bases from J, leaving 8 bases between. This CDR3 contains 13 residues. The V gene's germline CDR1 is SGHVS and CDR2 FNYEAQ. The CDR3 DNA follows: TGTGCCAGCAGCTTATATGTTCGAGAGACCCAGTACTTC. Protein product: CASSLYVRETQYF.

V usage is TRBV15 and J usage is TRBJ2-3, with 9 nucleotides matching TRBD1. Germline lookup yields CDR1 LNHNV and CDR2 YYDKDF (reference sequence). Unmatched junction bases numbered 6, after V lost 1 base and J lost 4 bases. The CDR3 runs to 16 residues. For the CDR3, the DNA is TGTGCCACCAGCAGAGCCCCGGGACAGGGACCAGATACGCAGTATTTT. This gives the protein CATSRAPGQGPDTQYF.

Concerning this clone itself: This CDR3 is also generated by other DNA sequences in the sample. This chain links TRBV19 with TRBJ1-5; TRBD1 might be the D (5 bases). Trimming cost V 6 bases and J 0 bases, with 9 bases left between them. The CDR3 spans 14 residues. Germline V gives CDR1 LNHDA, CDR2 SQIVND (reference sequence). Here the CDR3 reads CASSRQNSNQPQHF. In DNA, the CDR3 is TGTGCCAGTAGCAGACAGAATAGCAATCAGCCCCAGCATTTT.

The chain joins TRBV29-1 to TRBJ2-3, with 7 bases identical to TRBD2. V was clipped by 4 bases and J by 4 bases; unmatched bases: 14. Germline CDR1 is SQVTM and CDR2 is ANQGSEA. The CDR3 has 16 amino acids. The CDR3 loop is CSVVFSGLQAPDTQYF. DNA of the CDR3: TGCAGCGTTGTCTTTAGCGGGCTCCAGGCCCCAGATACGCAGTATTTT.

The CDR3: CASSVIRGVREKLFF. The CDR3 bases are TGTGCCAGCAGTGTGATCAGGGGCGTGAGGGAAAAACTGTTTTTT. The chain uses TRBV2 and TRBJ1-4; D perhaps matches TRBD1 (6 bases). The CDR3 consists of 15 residues. Trimming took 4 bases from V and 8 from J, leaving 17 bases between them. CDR1 is SNHLY and CDR2 is FYNNEI in the germline V gene.

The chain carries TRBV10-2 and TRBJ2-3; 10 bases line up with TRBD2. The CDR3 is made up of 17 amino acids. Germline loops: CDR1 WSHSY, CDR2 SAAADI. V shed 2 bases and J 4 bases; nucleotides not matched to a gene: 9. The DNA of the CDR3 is TGCGCCAGCAGTGAGCTGCGGCTAGCGGGAGCGCCAGATACGCAGTATTTT. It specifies CASSELRLAGAPDTQYF.

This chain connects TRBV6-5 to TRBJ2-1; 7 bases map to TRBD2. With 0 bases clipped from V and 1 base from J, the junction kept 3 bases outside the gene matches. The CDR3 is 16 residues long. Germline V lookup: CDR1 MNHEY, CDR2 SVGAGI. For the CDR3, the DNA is TGTGCCAGCAGTTACTCACTAGCGACTTCCTACAATGAGCAGTTCTTC. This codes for CASSYSLATSYNEQFF.

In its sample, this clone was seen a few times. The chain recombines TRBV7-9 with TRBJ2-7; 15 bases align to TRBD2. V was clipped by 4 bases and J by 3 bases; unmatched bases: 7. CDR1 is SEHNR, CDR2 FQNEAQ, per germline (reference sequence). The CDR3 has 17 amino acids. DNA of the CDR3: TGTGCCAGCAGCTCACGGACTAGCGGGAGGGTTAACTACGAGCAGTACTTC. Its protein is CASSSRTSGRVNYEQYF.

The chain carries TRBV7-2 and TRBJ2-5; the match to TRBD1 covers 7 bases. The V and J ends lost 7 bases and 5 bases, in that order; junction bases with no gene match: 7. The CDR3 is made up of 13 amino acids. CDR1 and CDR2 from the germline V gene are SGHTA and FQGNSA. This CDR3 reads CASNRQGSETQYF. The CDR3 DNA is TGTGCCAGCAACCGACAGGGTTCGGAGACCCAGTACTTC.

The CDR3 loop is CASSSGEQFF. The CDR3 region has the DNA TGTGCCAGCAGCTCGGGGGAGCAGTTCTTC. J is TRBJ2-1 and V is TRBV11-2; tentatively, D is TRBD2 (5 bases). Trimming removed 4 bases from V and 10 bases from J, with 5 bases in between. The CDR3 sequence is 10 residues long. From germline, CDR1 is SGHAT and CDR2 FQNNGV.

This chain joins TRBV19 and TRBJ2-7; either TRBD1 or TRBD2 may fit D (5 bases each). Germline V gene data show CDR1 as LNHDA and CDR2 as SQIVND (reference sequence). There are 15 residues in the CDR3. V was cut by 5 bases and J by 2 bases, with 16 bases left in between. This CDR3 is CASSLHRDGTYEQYF. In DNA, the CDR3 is TGTGCCAGTAGTCTCCACCGGGACGGGACCTACGAGCAGTACTTC.

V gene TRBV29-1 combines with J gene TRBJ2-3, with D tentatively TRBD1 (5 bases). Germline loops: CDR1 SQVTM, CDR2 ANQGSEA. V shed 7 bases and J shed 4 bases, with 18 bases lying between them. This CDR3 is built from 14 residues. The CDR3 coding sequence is TGCAGCGCCGATGGGGCCCCAGGGTCAGATACGCAGTATTTT. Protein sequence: CSADGAPGSDTQYF.

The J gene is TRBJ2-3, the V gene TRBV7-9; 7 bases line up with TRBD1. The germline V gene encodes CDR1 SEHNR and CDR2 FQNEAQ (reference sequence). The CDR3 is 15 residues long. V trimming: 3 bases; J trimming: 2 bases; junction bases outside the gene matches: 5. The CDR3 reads CASSLGTGVTDTQYF. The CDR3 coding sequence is TGTGCCAGCAGCTTGGGAACAGGGGTCACAGATACGCAGTATTTT.

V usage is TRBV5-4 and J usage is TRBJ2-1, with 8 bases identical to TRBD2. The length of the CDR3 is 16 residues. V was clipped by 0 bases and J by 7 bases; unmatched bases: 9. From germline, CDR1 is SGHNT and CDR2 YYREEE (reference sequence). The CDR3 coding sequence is TGTGCCAGCAGCTTGGGGGGAGCGGGAGTCAAAAATGAGCAGTTCTTC. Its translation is CASSLGGAGVKNEQFF. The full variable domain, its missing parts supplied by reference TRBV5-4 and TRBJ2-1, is ETGVTQSPTHLIKTRGQQVTLRCSSQSGHNTVSWYQQALGQGPQFIFQYYREEENGRGNFPPRFSGLQFPNYSSELNVNALELDDSALYLCASSLGGAGVKNEQFFGPGTRLTVL.

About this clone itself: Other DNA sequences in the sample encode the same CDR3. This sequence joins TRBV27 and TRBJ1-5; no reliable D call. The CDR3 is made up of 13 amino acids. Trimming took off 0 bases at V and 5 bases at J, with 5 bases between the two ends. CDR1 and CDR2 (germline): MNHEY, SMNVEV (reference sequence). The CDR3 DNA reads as TGTGCCAGCAGTTTATCGCCAGATCAGCCCCAGCATTTT. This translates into CASSLSPDQPQHF.

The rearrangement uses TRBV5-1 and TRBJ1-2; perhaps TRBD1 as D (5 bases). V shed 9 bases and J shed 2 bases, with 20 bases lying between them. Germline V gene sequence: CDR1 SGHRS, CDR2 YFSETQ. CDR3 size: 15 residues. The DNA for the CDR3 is TGCGCCAAAATCAGCGGGACCGCGATCAACTATGGCTACACCTTC. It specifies CAKISGTAINYGYTF.

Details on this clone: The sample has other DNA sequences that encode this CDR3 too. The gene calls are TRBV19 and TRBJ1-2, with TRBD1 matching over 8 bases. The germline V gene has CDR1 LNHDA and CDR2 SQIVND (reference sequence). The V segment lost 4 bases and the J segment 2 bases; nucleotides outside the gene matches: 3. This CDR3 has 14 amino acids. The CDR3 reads CASSTQGANYGYTF. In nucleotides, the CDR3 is TGTGCCAGTAGTACTCAGGGGGCGAACTATGGCTACACCTTC.

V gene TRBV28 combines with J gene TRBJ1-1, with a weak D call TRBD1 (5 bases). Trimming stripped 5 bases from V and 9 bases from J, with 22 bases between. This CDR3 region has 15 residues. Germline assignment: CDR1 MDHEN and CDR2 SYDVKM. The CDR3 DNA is TGTGCCAGCAGTCAACTGACTGCGGGGGACCTAAAAGCTTTCTTT. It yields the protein CASSQLTAGDLKAFF.

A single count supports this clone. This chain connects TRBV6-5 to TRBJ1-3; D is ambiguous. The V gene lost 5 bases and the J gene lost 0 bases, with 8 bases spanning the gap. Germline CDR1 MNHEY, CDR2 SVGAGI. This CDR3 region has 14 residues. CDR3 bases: TGTGCCAGCAGTCTGGATCTCTCTGGAAACACCATATATTTT. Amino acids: CASSLDLSGNTIYF.

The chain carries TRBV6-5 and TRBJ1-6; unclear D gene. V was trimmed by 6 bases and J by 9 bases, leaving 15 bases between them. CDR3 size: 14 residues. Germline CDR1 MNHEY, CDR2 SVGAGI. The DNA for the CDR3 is TGTGCCAGCAGCTCCGGGAGGATAGGTTCACCCCTCCACTTT. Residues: CASSSGRIGSPLHF.

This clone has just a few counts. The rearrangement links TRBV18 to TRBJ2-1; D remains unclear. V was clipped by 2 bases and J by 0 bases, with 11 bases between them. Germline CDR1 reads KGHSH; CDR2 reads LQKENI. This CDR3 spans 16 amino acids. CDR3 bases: TGTGCCAGCTCACCAAGTCAGCTTAGCTCCTACAATGAGCAGTTCTTC. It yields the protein CASSPSQLSSYNEQFF. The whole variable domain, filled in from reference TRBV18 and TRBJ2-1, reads NAGVMQNPRHLVRRRGQEARLRCSPMKGHSHVYWYRQLPEEGLKFMVYLQKENIIDESGMPKERFSAEFPKEGPSILRIQQVVRGDSAAYFCASSPSQLSSYNEQFFGPGTRLTVL.

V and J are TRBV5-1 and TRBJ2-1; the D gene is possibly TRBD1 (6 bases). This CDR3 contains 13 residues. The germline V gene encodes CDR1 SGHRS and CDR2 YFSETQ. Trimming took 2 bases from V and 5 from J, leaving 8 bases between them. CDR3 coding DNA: TGCGCCAGCAGCTTCGGACAGAACAATGAGCAGTTCTTC. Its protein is CASSFGQNNEQFF.

The CDR3 coding sequence is TGTGCCAGCAGCTTAACGGGACAGGGGGCCTCGCACACTGAAGCTTTCTTT. Its protein is CASSLTGQGASHTEAFF. The V call is TRBV7-2, the J call TRBJ1-1; 12 bases are a match to TRBD1. V lost 2 bases, J lost 3 bases, and 7 bases stayed unmatched. The CDR3 spans 17 residues. CDR1 and CDR2 (germline): SGHTA, FQGNSA.

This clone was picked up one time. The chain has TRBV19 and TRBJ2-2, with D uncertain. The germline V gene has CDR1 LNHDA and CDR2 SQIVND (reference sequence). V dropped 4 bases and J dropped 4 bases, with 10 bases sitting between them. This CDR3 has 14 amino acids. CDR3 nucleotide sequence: TGTGCCAGTAGTACCTTAGGGCCCACCGGGGAGCTGTTTTTT. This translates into CASSTLGPTGELFF.

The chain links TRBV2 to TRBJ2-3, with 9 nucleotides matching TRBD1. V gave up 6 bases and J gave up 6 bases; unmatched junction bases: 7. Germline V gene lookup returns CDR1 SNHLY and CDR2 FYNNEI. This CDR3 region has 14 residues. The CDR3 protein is CASSRDRVSDTQYF. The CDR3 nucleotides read TGTGCCAGCAGCCGGGACAGGGTGTCGGATACGCAGTATTTT.

CDR3 sequence reads: CASSVVRDAGANVLTF. CDR3 DNA: TGTGCCAGCAGCGTAGTCCGAGACGCTGGGGCCAACGTCCTGACTTTC. V and J are TRBV5-8 and TRBJ2-6; D is ambiguous. This CDR3 comprises 16 residues. Deletions cut 4 bases from V and 2 bases from J, with 13 bases between. CDR1 and CDR2 (germline): SGHTS, YDEGEE.